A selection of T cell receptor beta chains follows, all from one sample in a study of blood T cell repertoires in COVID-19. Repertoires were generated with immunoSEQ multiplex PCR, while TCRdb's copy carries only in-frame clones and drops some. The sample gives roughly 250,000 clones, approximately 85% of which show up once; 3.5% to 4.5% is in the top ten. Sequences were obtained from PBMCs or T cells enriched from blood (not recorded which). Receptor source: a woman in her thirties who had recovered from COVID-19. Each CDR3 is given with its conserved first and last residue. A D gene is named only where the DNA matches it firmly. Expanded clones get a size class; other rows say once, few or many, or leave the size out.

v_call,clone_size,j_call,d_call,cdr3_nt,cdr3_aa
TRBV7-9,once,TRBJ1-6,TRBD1,TGTGCCAGCAGAGCACAGGGGGCTTATTCACCCCTCCACTTT,CASRAQGAYSPLHF
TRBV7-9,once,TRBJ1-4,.,TGTGCCAGCAGCTTAAGAGGGGGGGCAACTAATGAAAAACTGTTTTTT,CASSLRGGATNEKLFF
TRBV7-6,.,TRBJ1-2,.,TGTGCCAGCAGCCAAACCCCAGGGGACTATGGCTACACCTTC,CASSQTPGDYGYTF
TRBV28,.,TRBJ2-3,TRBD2,TGTGCCAGCAATCTAGCGGGAGGGACAGATACGCAGTATTTT,CASNLAGGTDTQYF
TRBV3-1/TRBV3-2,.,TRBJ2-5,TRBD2,TGTGCCAGCAGCCATTTAGCGGGAGGGCCTTGGGAGACCCAGTACTTC,CASSHLAGGPWETQYF
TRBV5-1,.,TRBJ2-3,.,TGCGCCAGCAGCTTGGACAGGGCGCGCACAGATACGCAGTATTTT,CASSLDRARTDTQYF
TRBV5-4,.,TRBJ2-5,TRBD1,TGTGCCAGCAGCGGAGCGGCCCAGGGGGCGGATTTGAAAGAGACCCAGTACTTC,CASSGAAQGADLKETQYF
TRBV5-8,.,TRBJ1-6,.,TGTGCCAGCAGCTTTTGGAGAATGGATTCACCCCTCCACTTT,CASSFWRMDSPLHF
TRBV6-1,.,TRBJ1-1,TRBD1,TGTGCCAGCAGTGAAGTCGAGACAGGGGAGATCACTGAAGCTTTCTTT,CASSEVETGEITEAFF
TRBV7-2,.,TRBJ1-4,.,TGTGCCAGCAGTGCACCGGGAGCCATTCTCGAAAAACTGTTTTTT,CASSAPGAILEKLFF
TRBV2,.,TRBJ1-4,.,TGTGCCAGCAGACAGGGTCTTGAAAAACTGTTTTTT,CASRQGLEKLFF
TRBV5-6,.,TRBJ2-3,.,TGTGCCAGCAGCTTGGGGCAGAACACAGATACGCAGTATTTT,CASSLGQNTDTQYF
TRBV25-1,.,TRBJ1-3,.,TGTGCCAGCAGTGGGACAAGAGTATATTTT,CASSGTRVYF
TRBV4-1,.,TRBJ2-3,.,TGCGCCAGCAGCCAAGAAGGCCTCGGACAATGGCCTGGCACAGATACGCAGTATTTT,CASSQEGLGQWPGTDTQYF
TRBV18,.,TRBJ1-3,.,TGTGCCAGCTCTCCCACATCCTTCTCTGGAAACACCATATATTTT,CASSPTSFSGNTIYF
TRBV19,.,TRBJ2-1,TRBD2,TGTGCCAGTAGTATCCGGGGGGGCTGGGATGAGCAGTTCTTC,CASSIRGGWDEQFF
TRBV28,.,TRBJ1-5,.,TGTGCCAGCAGTTTATCCTACCCGTGCAATCAGCCCCAGCATTTT,CASSLSYPCNQPQHF
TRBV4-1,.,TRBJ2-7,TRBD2,TGCGCCAGCAGCCAAGATGGCAGGTCTAGCGGGCTTCGCGAGCAGTACTTC,CASSQDGRSSGLREQYF
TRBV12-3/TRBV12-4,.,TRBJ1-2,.,TGTGCCAGCACCCCCGGGGTACTCTATGGCTACACCTTC,CASTPGVLYGYTF
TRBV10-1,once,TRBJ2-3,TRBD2,TGCGCCAGCAGTGCCGCGCGGGGGAGCCCCAGCACAGATACGCAGTATTTT,CASSAARGSPSTDTQYF
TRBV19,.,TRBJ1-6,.,TGTGCCAGTATGGGCAGGGTTAATTCACCCCTCCACTTT,CASMGRVNSPLHF
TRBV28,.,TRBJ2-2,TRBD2,TGTGCCAGCATCCTCGGCGGGAGGCAGTCCGGGGAGCTGTTTTTT,CASILGGRQSGELFF
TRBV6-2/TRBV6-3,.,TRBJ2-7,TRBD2,TGTGCCAGCAGTTACTCTCGGACTAGCGGGTACGAGCAGTACTTC,CASSYSRTSGYEQYF
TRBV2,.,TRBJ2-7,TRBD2,TGTGCCAGCAGTGTCCAGGCAGGGAGGGGCGAGCAGTACTTC,CASSVQAGRGEQYF
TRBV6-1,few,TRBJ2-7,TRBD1,TGTGCCAGCAGTGAGGACAGGCCCTACGAGCAGTACTTC,CASSEDRPYEQYF
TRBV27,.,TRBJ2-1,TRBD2,TGTGCCAGCAGTTTATTAGCGGGGGTAAACAATGAGCAGTTCTTC,CASSLLAGVNNEQFF
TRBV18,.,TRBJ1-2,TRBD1,TGTGCCAGCTCACCACAGGACAGGGGGCCGGGTGGCTACACCTTC,CASSPQDRGPGGYTF
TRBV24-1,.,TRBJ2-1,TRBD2,TGTGCCACCAGTGATTTGACTAGCGCTGACAATGAGCAGTTCTTC,CATSDLTSADNEQFF
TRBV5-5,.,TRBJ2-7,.,TGTGCCAGCAGCTTCCTTCTAGGTAACTCCTACGAGCAGTACTTC,CASSFLLGNSYEQYF
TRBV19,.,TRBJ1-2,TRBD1,TGTGCCAGTAGCTCCGGACAGGGATGGGGCTACACCTTC,CASSSGQGWGYTF
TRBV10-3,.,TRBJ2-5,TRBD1,TGTGCCATCGGACAGGGGTCCCAAGAGACCCAGTACTTC,CAIGQGSQETQYF
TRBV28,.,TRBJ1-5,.,TGTGCCAGCAGTTTGGGCTGGAGCAATCAGCCCCAGCATTTT,CASSLGWSNQPQHF
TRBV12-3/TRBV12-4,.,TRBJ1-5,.,TGTGCCAGCAGTTTAGGCGATAATCAGCCCCAGCATTTT,CASSLGDNQPQHF
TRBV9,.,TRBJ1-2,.,TGTGCCAGCAGCGTAGTATCGAACTATGGCTACACCTTC,CASSVVSNYGYTF
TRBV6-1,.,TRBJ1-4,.,TGTGCCAGCAGTGGGGGGGGCGGTCCGACTAATGAAAAACTGTTTTTT,CASSGGGGPTNEKLFF
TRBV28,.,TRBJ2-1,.,TGTGCCAGCCAGAACGGGCGGGATCCCATGTACAATGAGCAGTTCTTC,CASQNGRDPMYNEQFF
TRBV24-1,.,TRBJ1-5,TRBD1,TGTGCCATCGGACCGGGACAGGGATCGATTATAGGTCAGCCCCAGCATTTT,CAIGPGQGSIIGQPQHF
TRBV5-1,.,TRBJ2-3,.,TGCGCCAGCAGTTGGGGGCCCGGAACAGATACGCAGTATTTT,CASSWGPGTDTQYF
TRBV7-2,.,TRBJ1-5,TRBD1,TGTGCCAGCAGCGGGGCAGGGGGCTTGCCCCAGCATTTT,CASSGAGGLPQHF
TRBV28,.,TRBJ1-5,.,TGTGCCGGTAGCCCGCAGGTAGGGGCCGGCAATCAGCCCCAGCATTTT,CAGSPQVGAGNQPQHF
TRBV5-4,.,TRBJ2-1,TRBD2,TGTGCCACCTTGGTTGGGCTGCGGGGGGCCGGGGGCGAGCAGTTCTTC,CATLVGLRGAGGEQFF
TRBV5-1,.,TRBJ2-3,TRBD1,TGCGCCAGCAGCTTACAGGGGGTGCCAGATACGCAGTATTTT,CASSLQGVPDTQYF
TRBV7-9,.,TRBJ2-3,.,TGTGCCAGCTTCTCAGGACTCACAGATACGCAGTATTTT,CASFSGLTDTQYF
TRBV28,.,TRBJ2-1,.,TGTGCCAGCAGTTCTTATACGGGGGTAGGGTACAATGAGCAGTTCTTC,CASSSYTGVGYNEQFF
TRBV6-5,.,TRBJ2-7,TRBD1,TGTGCCAGCAGCCTAGGACAGGGCTACGAGCAGTACTTC,CASSLGQGYEQYF
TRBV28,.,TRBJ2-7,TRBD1,TGTGCCAGCAGTCGGGGACAGGGGGAAGAGTACTTC,CASSRGQGEEYF
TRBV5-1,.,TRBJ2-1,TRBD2,TGCGCCAGCAGCTTGCCAGCGGGAGGGAACAATGAGCAGTTCTTC,CASSLPAGGNNEQFF
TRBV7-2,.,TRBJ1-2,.,TGTGCCAGCAGCCCCATGGTCCAGGGGTATGGCTACACCTTC,CASSPMVQGYGYTF
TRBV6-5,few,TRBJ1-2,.,TGTGCCAGCAGGAAAGACACAGGCTCTTTTTGGGGCTACACCTTC,CASRKDTGSFWGYTF
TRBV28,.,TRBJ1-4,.,TGTGCCAGCAGCTCTGAAACAGAGAATGAAAAACTGTTTTTT,CASSSETENEKLFF
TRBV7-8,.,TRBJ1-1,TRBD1,TGTGCCAGCAGCTTTTGGGGACAGGGCTCGAGCACTGAAGCTTTCTTT,CASSFWGQGSSTEAFF
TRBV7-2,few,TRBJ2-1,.,TGTGCCAGCAGCCCCCGCTTGCGGAGAAACAATGAGCAGTTCTTC,CASSPRLRRNNEQFF
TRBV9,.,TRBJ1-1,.,TGTGCCAGCAGCACACCCGGGACAACGAACACTGAAGCTTTCTTT,CASSTPGTTNTEAFF
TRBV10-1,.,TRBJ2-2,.,TGCGCCAGCAGGAATGGGAGCGTCACCGGGGAGCTGTTTTTT,CASRNGSVTGELFF
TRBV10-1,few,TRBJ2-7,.,TGCGCCAGCAGTGAGTCCGGGTGGGAGCAGTACTTC,CASSESGWEQYF
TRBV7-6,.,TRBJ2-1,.,TGTGCCAGCAGCCCAGAGGCGGTACTTAATGAGCAGTTCTTC,CASSPEAVLNEQFF
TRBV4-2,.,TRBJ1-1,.,TGTGCCAGCAGCGAGATCGTCATAAAGGGTGGAGGTGAGGATTACGAAGCTTTCTTT,CASSEIVIKGGGEDYEAFF
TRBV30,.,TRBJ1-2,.,TGTGCCTGGACCCCCTCACCGGGGAATGGCTACACCTTC,CAWTPSPGNGYTF